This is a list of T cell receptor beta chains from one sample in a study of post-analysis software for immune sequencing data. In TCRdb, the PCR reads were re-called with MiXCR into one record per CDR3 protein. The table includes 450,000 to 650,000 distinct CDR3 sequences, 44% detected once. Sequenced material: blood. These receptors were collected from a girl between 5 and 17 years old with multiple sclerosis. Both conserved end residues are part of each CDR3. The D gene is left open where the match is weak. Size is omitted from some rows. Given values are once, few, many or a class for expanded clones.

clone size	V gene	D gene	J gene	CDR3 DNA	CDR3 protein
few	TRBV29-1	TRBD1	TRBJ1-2	TGCAGCGTTGAAGGGGGACAGGGAGATGGCTACACCTTC	CSVEGGQGDGYTF
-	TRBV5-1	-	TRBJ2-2	TGCGCCAGCAGCCCGCATGAGGGAGGGGAGCTGTTTTTT	CASSPHEGGELFF
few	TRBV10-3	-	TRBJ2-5	TGTGCCATCAGTGAGTCAACAGGCCGGGGGGAGACCCAGTACTTC	CAISESTGRGETQYF
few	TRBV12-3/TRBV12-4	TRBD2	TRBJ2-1	TGTGCCAGTTCCGGGTTGCTCCGGACTAGGAATGAGCAGTTCTTC	CASSGLLRTRNEQFF
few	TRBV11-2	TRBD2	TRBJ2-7	TGTGCCAGCACCAATAAAGGGACTACTGGTTACAATGAGCAGTACTTC	CASTNKGTTGYNEQYF
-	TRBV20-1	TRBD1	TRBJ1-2	TGCAGTGCTAGTACAGGGGGATATGGCTACACCTTC	CSASTGGYGYTF
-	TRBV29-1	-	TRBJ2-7	TGCAGCGTTACGCGGGGCGCACGGGAGCAGTACTTC	CSVTRGAREQYF
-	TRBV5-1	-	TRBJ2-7	TGCGCCAGCAGCCCGGGGACCACCTGGGAGCAGTACTTC	CASSPGTTWEQYF
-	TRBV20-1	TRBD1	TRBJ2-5	TGCAGTGCTGGATTACCGGGACAGGTTACTCCCTCCGCGGGTGAGCAGTACTTC	CSAGLPGQVTPSAGEQYF
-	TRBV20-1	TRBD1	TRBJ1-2	TGCAGTGCTAGAGATAGGGGGCGTGACTATGGCTACACCTTC	CSARDRGRDYGYTF
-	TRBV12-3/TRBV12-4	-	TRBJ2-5	TGTGCCAGCAGTCCCGGATACTCGGCGGGGGAGACCCAGTACTTC	CASSPGYSAGETQYF
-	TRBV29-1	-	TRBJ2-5	TGCAGCGTTGAACCCCACGCCTATCAGGAGCAAGAGACCCAGTACTTC	CSVEPHAYQEQETQYF
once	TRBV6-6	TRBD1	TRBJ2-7	TGTGCCAGCAACAACCGGGATAGGGGGCGCGAGCAGTACTTC	CASNNRDRGREQYF
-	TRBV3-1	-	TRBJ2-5	TGTGCCAGCCTCCGGAAGGGTGGGGAGACCCAGTACTTC	CASLRKGGETQYF
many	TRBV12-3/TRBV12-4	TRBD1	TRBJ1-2	TGTGCCAGCAGTCCCGGGACAGGGGGGTATGGCTACACCTTC	CASSPGTGGYGYTF
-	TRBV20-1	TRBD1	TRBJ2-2	TGCAGTGCTAGAGTTCCTGGACAGGGGGGAGGCGGGGAGCTGTTTTTT	CSARVPGQGGGGELFF
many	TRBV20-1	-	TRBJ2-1	TGCAGTGCTACCCCGTACTCCGGAGACAATGAGCAGTTCTTC	CSATPYSGDNEQFF
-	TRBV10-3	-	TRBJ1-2	TGTGCCATCAGTGAGATCGGGACGGGAGCCTATGGCTACACCTTC	CAISEIGTGAYGYTF
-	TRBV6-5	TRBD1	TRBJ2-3	TGTGCCAGCAAGCCGGGACAGTTCACAGATACGCAGTATTTT	CASKPGQFTDTQYF
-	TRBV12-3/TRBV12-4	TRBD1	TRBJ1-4	TGTGCCAGCAGTCCGACCGGGACAGTTAATGAAAAACTGTTTTTT	CASSPTGTVNEKLFF
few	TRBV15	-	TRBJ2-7	TGTGCCACCAGCAGAATGGGGCAGGGCTACGAGCAGTACTTC	CATSRMGQGYEQYF
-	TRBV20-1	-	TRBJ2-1	TGCAGTGCCTCCGTCGGGCGGAGACCCTACAATGAGCAGTTCTTC	CSASVGRRPYNEQFF
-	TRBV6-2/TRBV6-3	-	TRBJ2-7	TGTGCCGGCAGTTACGCGGGATCCTACGAGCAGTACTTC	CAGSYAGSYEQYF
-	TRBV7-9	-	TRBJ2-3	TGTGCCAGCACCATAGACGGGGTTGCAGATACGCAGTATTTT	CASTIDGVADTQYF
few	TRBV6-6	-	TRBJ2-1	TGTGCCAGCAGTTACTCGACGGGGAACAATGAGCAGTTCTTC	CASSYSTGNNEQFF
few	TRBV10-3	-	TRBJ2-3	TGTGCCATCACCACTTCCCAGGGCCCTGACACAGATACGCAGTATTTT	CAITTSQGPDTDTQYF
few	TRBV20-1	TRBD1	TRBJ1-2	TGCAGTGCCCCGGACAGGAGAGCTAACTATGGCTACACCTTC	CSAPDRRANYGYTF
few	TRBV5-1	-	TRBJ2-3	TGCGCCAGCAGCTACGGACAGTCCACAGATACGCAGTATTTT	CASSYGQSTDTQYF
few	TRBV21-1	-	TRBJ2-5	TGTGCCAGCAGCCCTCCTGCGGGTCCCCCGAAAGAGACCCAGTACTTC	CASSPPAGPPKETQYF
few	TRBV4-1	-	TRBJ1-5	TGCGCCAGCAGCCAACTGGGCCAGCCCCAGCATTTT	CASSQLGQPQHF
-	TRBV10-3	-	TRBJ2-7	TGTGCCATCAGCCCGACACGCCGCTCCTACGAGCAGTACTTC	CAISPTRRSYEQYF
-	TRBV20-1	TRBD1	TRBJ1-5	TGCAGTGCTAGAGCGGACAGGGGGCGCGTTGAGCAGCCCCAGCATTTT	CSARADRGRVEQPQHF
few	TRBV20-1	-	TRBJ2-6	TGCAGTGCTAGAGATAGGGGGACTGGGGCCAACGTCCTGACTTTC	CSARDRGTGANVLTF
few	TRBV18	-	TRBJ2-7	TGTGCCAGCTCACGGGAAGGGGCAGGCTACGAGCAGTACTTC	CASSREGAGYEQYF
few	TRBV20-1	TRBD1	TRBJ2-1	TGCAGTGCCGGGGACAGGCCCTGGAATGAGCAGTTCTTC	CSAGDRPWNEQFF
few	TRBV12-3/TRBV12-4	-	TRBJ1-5	TGTGCCAGCAGCAATACCGGGACAAATAATCAGCCCCAGCATTTT	CASSNTGTNNQPQHF
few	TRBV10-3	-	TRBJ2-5	TGTGCCATCAGTAGACCGGGACGAGAAGAGACCCAGTACTTC	CAISRPGREETQYF
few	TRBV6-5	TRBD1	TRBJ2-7	TGTGCCAGCAGTTACTCCGGACAGGGACTCAACGAGCAGTACTTC	CASSYSGQGLNEQYF
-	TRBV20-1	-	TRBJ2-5	TGCAGTGCTAGAGACCGGGCAAGGGTGGAGGAAGAGACCCAGTACTTC	CSARDRARVEEETQYF
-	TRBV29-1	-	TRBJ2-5	TGCAGCGTGGAGAAGTCCCCCGTGCAGTACTTC	CSVEKSPVQYF
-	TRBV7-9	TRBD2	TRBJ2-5	TGTGCCAGCAGCCGGACTAGCGGGAAGGGGGAGACCCAGTACTTC	CASSRTSGKGETQYF
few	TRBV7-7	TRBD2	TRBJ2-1	TGTGCTAGCAGCTTAGCCGGGGGCCTACTAGCGGGAGGGAAAAATGAGCAGTTCTTC	CASSLAGGLLAGGKNEQFF
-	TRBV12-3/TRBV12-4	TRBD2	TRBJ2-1	TGTGCCAGCAGTGGGGTGGGACTAGCGGGAGATCGGTTCGGAAATGAGCAGTTCTTC	CASSGVGLAGDRFGNEQFF
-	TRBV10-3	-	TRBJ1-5	TGTGCCATCAGTGACCCCCCGGCCGGTCGGAATCAGCCCCAGCATTTT	CAISDPPAGRNQPQHF
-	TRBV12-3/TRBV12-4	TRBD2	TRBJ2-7	TGTGCCAGTAACCTAGCGGGGGGAGCCTACGAGCAGTACTTC	CASNLAGGAYEQYF
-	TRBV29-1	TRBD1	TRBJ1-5	TGCAGCGTTGGGGGACAGGGACGCAATCAGCCCCAGCATTTT	CSVGGQGRNQPQHF
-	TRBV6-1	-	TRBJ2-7	TGTGCCAGCAGTGAATGGGGGGTGTACGAGCAGTACTTC	CASSEWGVYEQYF
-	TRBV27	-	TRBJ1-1	TGTGCCAGCAGCTACACAGGGTTCACTGAAGCTTTCTTT	CASSYTGFTEAFF
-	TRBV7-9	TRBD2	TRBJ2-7	TGTGCCAGCAGCCCCCCACCCGGGAGGGAATACGAGCAGTACTTC	CASSPPPGREYEQYF
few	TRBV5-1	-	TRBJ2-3	TGCGCCAGCAGCTTGAGCGGATATAGCACAGATACGCAGTATTTT	CASSLSGYSTDTQYF